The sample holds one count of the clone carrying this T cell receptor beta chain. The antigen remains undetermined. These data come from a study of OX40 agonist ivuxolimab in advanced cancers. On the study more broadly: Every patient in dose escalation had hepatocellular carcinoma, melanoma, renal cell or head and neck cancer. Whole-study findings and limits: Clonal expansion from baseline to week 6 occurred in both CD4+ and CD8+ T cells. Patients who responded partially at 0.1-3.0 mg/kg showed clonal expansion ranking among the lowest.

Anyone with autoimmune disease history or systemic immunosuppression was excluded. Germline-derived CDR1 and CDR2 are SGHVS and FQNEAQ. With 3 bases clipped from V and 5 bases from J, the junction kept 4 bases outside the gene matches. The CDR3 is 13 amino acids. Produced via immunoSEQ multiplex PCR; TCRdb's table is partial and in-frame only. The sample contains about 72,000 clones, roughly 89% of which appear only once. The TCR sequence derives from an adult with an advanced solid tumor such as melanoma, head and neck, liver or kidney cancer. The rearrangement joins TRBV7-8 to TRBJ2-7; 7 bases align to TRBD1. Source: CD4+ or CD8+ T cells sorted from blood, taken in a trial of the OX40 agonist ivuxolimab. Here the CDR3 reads CASSFLGGHEQYF. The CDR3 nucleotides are TGTGCCAGCAGCTTCCTAGGGGGCCACGAGCAGTACTTC.